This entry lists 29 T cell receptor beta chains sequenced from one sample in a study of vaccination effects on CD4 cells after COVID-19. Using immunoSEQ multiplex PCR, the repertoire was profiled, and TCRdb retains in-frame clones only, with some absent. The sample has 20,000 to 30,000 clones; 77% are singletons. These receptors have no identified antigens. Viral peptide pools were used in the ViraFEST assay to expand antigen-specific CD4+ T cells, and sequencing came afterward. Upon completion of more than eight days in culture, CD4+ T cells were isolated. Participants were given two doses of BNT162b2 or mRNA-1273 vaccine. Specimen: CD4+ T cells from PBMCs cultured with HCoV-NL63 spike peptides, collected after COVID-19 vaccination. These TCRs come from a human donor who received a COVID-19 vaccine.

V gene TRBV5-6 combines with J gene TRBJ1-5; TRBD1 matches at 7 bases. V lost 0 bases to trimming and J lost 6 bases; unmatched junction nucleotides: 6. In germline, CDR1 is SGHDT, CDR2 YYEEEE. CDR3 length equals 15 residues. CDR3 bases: TGTGCCAGCAGCTTGGCCGGGACAGATTCTCAGCCCCAGCATTTT. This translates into CASSLAGTDSQPQHF.

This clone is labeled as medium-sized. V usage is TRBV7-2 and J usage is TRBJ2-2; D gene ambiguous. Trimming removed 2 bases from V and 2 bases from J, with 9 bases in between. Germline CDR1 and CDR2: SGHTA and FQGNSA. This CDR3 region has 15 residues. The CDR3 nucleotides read TGTGCCAGCAGCTTAATTAGCCGTAACACCGGGGAGCTGTTTTTT. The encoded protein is CASSLISRNTGELFF.

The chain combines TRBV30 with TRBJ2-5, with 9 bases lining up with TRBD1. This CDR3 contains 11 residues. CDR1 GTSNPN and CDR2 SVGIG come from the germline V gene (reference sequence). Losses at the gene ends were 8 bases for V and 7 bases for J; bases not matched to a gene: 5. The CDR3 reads CAHDRGGTQYF. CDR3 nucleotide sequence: TGTGCCCATGACAGGGGGGGGACCCAGTACTTC.

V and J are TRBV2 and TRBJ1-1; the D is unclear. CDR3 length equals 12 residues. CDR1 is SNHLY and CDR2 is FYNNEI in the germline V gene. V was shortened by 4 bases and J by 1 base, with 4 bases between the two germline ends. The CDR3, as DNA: TGTGCCAGCAGTGTATCGAACACTGAAGCTTTCTTT. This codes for CASSVSNTEAFF. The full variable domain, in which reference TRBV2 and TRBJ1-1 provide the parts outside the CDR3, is EPEVTQTPSHQVTQMGQEVILRCVPISNHLYFYWYRQILGQKVEFLVSFYNNEISEKSEIFDDQFSVERPDGSNFTLKIRSTKLEDSAMYFCASSVSNTEAFFGQGTRLTVV.

CDR3 region: CASSLTPGSGEKLFF. The CDR3, as DNA: TGCGCCAGCAGCCTTACTCCAGGGTCTGGAGAAAAACTGTTTTTT. The chain recombines TRBV5-1 with TRBJ1-4; D possibly corresponds to TRBD1 (5 bases). CDR3 size: 15 residues. Looked up from germline, CDR1 is SGHRS and CDR2 is YFSETQ. V shed 4 bases and J shed 8 bases, with 18 bases lying between them.

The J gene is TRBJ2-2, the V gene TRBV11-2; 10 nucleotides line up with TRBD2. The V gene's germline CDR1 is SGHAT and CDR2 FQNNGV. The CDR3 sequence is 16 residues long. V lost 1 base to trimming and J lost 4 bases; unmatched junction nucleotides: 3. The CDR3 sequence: CASSLGTSGFTGELFF. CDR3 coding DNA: TGTGCCAGCAGCTTAGGGACTAGCGGTTTCACCGGGGAGCTGTTTTTT.

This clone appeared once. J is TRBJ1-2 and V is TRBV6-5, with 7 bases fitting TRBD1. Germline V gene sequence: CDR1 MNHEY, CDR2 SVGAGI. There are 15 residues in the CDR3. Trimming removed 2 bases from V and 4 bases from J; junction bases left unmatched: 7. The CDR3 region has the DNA TGTGCCAGCAGTTACCCGGGCAGGGGGAGCTATGGCTACACCTTC. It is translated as CASSYPGRGSYGYTF.

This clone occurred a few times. CDR3 DNA: TGTGCCAGTAGTCGACAGAGCAATGAGCAGTTCTTC. Translating gives CASSRQSNEQFF. The gene calls are TRBV19 and TRBJ2-1, with a tentative D call TRBD1 (5 bases). Deletions cut 5 bases from V and 6 bases from J, with 8 bases between. From germline, CDR1 is LNHDA and CDR2 SQIVND (reference sequence). CDR3 size: 12 residues.

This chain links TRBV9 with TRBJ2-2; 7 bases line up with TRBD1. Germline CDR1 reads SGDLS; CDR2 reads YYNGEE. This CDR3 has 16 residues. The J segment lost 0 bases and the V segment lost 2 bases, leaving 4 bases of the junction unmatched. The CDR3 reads CASSVSQGTNTGELFF. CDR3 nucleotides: TGTGCCAGCAGCGTCTCACAGGGGACGAACACCGGGGAGCTGTTTTTT.

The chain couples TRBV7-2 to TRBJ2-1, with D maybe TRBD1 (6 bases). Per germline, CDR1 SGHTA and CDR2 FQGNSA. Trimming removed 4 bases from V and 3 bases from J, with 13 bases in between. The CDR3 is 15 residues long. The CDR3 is CASSSLGASYNEQFF. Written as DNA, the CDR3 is TGTGCCAGCAGCTCTTTGGGGGCCAGCTACAATGAGCAGTTCTTC.

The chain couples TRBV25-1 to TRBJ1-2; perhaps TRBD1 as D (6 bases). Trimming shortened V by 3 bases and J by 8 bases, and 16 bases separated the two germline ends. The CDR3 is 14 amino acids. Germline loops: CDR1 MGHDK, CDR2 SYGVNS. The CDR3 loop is CASSEGWGAGGYTF. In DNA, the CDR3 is TGTGCCAGCAGTGAGGGTTGGGGGGCAGGAGGCTACACCTTC.

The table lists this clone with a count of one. CDR3 residues: CASSLFQRANEQFF. The CDR3 DNA sequence: TGTGCCAGCAGCTTATTCCAGCGGGCCAATGAGCAGTTCTTC. V usage is TRBV7-2 and J usage is TRBJ2-1, with D perhaps TRBD2 (6 bases). V was shortened by 2 bases and J by 6 bases, with 11 bases between the two germline ends. Per germline, CDR1 SGHTA and CDR2 FQGNSA. CDR3 length equals 14 residues.

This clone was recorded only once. CDR3 nucleotide sequence: TGTGCCAGCAGTTCCCACCTACTATTCCACGGGGGCAATGAGCAGTTCTTC. It codes for CASSSHLLFHGGNEQFF. The chain joins TRBV28 to TRBJ2-1, with D perhaps TRBD2 (6 bases). Germline V gene lookup returns CDR1 MDHEN and CDR2 SYDVKM. The CDR3 consists of 17 residues. V lost 4 bases, J lost 6 bases, and 22 bases lay in between.

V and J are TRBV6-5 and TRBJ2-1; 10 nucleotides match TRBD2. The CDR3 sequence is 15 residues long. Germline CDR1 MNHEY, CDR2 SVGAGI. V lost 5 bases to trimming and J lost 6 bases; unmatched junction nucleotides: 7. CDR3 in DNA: TGTGCCAGCAGTCCTCGGACTAGCGGACTCAATGAGCAGTTCTTC. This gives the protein CASSPRTSGLNEQFF.

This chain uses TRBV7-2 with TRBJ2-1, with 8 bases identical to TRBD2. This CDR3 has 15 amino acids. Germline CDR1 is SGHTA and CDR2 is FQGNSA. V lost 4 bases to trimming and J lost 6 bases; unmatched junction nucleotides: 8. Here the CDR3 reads CASSSGAGARNEQFF. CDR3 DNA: TGTGCCAGCAGCTCCGGAGCGGGGGCCCGCAATGAGCAGTTCTTC.

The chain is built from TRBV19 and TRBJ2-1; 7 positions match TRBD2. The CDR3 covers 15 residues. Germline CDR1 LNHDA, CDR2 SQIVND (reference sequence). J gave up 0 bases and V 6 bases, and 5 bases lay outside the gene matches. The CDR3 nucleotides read TGTGCCAGTAGGGGAGGGCAGAGCTCCTACAATGAGCAGTTCTTC. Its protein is CASRGGQSSYNEQFF.

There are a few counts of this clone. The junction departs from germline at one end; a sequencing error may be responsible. The CDR3 reads CASSGYREPLF. CDR3 sequence (DNA): TGTGCCAGCAGTGGCTACCGGGAACCCTTATTC. The chain couples TRBV28 to TRBJ2-7; D might be TRBD2 (5 bases). Germline V lookup: CDR1 MDHEN, CDR2 SYDVKM. CDR3 length equals 11 residues.

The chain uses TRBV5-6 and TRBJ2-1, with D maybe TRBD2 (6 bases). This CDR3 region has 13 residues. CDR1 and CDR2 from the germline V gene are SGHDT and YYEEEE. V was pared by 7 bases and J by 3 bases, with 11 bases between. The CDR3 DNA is TGTGCCAGCGGACTACAGGTCTACAATGAGCAGTTCTTC. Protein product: CASGLQVYNEQFF.

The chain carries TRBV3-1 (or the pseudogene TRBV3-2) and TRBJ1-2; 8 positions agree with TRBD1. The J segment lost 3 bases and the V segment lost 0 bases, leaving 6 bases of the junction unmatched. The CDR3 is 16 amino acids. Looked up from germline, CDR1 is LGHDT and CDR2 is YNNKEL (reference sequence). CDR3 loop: CASSQEGAGGHYGYTF. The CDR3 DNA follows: TGTGCCAGCAGCCAAGAGGGGGCAGGGGGCCACTATGGCTACACCTTC.

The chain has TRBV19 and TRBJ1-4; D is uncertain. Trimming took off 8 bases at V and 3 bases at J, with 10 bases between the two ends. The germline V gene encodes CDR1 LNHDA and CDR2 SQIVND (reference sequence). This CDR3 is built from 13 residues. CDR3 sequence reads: CASLRAPNEKLFF. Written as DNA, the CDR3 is TGTGCCAGTCTTCGGGCGCCTAATGAAAAACTGTTTTTT.

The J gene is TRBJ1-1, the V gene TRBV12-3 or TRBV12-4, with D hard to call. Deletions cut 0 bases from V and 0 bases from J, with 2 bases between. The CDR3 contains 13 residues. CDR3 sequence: CASSLAVNTEAFF. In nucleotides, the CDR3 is TGTGCCAGCAGTTTAGCGGTGAACACTGAAGCTTTCTTT.

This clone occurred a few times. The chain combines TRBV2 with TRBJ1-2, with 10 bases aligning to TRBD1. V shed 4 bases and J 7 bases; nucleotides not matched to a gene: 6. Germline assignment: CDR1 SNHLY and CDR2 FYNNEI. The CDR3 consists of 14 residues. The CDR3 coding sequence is TGTGCCAGCAGTGTAGGACAGGGGGTACGTGGCTACACCTTC. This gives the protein CASSVGQGVRGYTF.

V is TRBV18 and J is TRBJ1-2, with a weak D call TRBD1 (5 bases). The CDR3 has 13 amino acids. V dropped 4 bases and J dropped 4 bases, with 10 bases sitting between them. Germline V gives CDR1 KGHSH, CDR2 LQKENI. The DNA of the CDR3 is TGTGCCAGCTCACAGGGGAGAAGCTATGGCTACACCTTC. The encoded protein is CASSQGRSYGYTF.

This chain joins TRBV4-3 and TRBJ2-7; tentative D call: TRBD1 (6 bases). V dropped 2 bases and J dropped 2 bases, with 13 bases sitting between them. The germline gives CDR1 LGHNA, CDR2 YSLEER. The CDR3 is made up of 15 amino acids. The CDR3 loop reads CASSQRRGSTYEQYF. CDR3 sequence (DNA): TGCGCCAGCAGCCAACGCAGGGGCTCTACCTACGAGCAGTACTTC.

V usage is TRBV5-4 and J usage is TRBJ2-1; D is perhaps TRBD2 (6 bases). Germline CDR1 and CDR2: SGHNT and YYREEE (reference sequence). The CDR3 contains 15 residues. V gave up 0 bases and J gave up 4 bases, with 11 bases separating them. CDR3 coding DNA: TGTGCCAGCAGCTTGGATAGCGGCTATTACAATGAGCAGTTCTTC. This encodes CASSLDSGYYNEQFF.

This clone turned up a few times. CDR3 coding DNA: TGTGCCTGGAGGCCGACCGGGACGGCAGCTTTCTTT. Its protein product is CAWRPTGTAAFF. The chain employs TRBV30 and TRBJ1-1, with D perhaps matching TRBD1 (5 bases). V lost 3 bases and J 10 bases, leaving 15 bases between the germline ends. The CDR3 is 12 amino acids. The germline V gene encodes CDR1 GTSNPN and CDR2 SVGIG (reference sequence).

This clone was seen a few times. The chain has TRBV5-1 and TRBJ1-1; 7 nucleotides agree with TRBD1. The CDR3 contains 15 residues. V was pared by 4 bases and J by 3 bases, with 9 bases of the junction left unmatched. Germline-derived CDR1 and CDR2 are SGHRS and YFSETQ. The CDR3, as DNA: TGCGCCAGCAGCCTGGGGGACAGAAGGGACACTGAAGCTTTCTTT. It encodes CASSLGDRRDTEAFF.

The CDR3 reads CASSPRGGGPYNEQFF. The CDR3 DNA reads TGTGCCAGCAGCCCCCGCGGCGGGGGCCCCTACAATGAGCAGTTCTTC. The chain carries TRBV4-2 and TRBJ2-1, with D possibly matching TRBD2 (7 bases). CDR3 length: 16 residues. CDR1 and CDR2 from the germline V gene are LGHNA and YNFKEQ. Trimming removed 4 bases from V and 2 bases from J, with 15 bases in between.

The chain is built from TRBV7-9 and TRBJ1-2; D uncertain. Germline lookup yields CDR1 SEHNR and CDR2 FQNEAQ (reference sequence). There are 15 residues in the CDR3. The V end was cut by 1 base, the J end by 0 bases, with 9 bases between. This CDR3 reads CASSLGWGSNYGYTF. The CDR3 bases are TGTGCCAGCAGCTTAGGGTGGGGTTCTAACTATGGCTACACCTTC.